This T cell receptor beta chain was recovered during a study of cytomegalovirus exposure and HLA in healthy donors listed by TCRdb under 2017. For context, the study as a whole: According to an earlier analysis of 587 of the donors, 150 million to 200 million T cells yielded 117 million unique TCR beta sequences and about 300 Gb of sequence data. Roughly 300 gigabases of sequencing data and tens of millions of unique TCR sequences were included in an early release covering about 620 HLA-typed donors. Among the approximately 400 genotyped donors, around 79% belonged to the genetic ancestry cluster associated with self-reported Caucasian donors. The study aimed to test whether cataloging public T cell receptors could reveal signatures of past pathogen exposure. The T cell repertoires of 666 subjects were profiled by immunosequencing and related to cytomegalovirus serostatus. A separate validation cohort of roughly 120 different subjects was used in addition to the roughly 640-subject first cohort. High-throughput TCR immunosequencing, statistical association of individual TCRs with disease status, and machine learning were combined to predict cytomegalovirus infection status. A later analysis re-examined previously published TCR beta repertoires from just over 650 donors and added high-resolution HLA genotyping to investigate patterns of TCR occurrence. Rather than drawing on any new phenotypic data, the later analysis identified candidate immune exposures from TCR beta sequences and the way those sequences occurred across donors. In an earlier analysis of a few hundred of the donors, high-throughput TCR beta sequencing was used to judge whether each TCR beta V gene segment behaved as functional or pseudogenic. Donor age, sex, ethnicity and CMV serostatus were collected together with the repertoire data. Genome-wide SNP genotypes for about 55% of the 666 donors were used in a later genetic analysis, which treated that subset as a discovery cohort. All discovery cohort repertoires had been generated on a single sequencing platform. Class I and class II HLA loci were covered by the typing at four-digit resolution. Typing coverage differed by locus: A, B, C, DRB1 and DQB1 were typed in roughly 620-640 donors, DQA1 in roughly 500, DPA1 in 600 to 610, and DPB1 in just under 490. Because of strong linkage in the cohort, five DR-DQ haplotypes were treated as single units for association and clustering. Among under 450 genotyped donors of the cohort, an average of roughly 240,000 unique TCR beta nucleotide sequences were sequenced per donor, roughly 18% of them non-productive. The investigation overall reported the following: In vitro tests confirmed that a few of the cytomegalovirus-associated TCR beta chains recognize cytomegalovirus antigens. A later genetic analysis reported fewer N-insertions in productive TCRs among donors in an Asian-associated ancestry cluster than the roughly 700-donor mean. Several of the top co-occurrence clusters appeared to be linked to parvovirus B19, influenza, CMV and Epstein-Barr virus, according to a later analysis. Because some donors lacked HLA typing at each locus, the association tests relied only on the typed subset. In a later analysis, HLA-associated TCR beta chains showed more clonal expansion and lower generation probabilities than non-associated chains that were equally common. Linkage disequilibrium might explain the correlated functional status among segregating V segments, but an unknown experimental factor could not be excluded. In both the original and validation cohorts, the classifier was reported to diagnose cytomegalovirus status with high specificity and sensitivity. Most TCR sequences were seen in very few donors, while some public TCRs were found in many individuals. It was suggested by the authors that the approach could potentially be generalized to other disease states and immunological phenotypes. In a later analysis, the rate of TCR association differed among HLA loci, with DRB1 alleles having the most associated TCRs and HLA-C alleles having the fewest. A later genetic analysis associated a missense DCLRE1C variant with V-gene and J-gene trimming of TCR beta chains, and an independent cohort replicated the association. A further reported finding was that TCR beta sequences accurately predicted the HLA-A and HLA-B alleles for most subjects in the first cohort. Roughly uniform sequencing depth across donors was assumed in presence/absence analyses, although this assumption may not hold. According to a later analysis, most CMV-associated TCR beta chains appeared to be HLA-restricted, and the HLA associations seemed to be driven largely by CMV exposure. The earlier analysis of 450 to 700 of the donors excluded some 15 rarely observed V segments, including chromosome 9 orphons, because counts were too low. In this cohort, only TCR beta chains were sequenced, and detectable features were limited by the absence of alpha or paired-chain data. For the cohort, immune exposure information was limited to CMV serostatus. Because the 87-base-pair reads could not distinguish some IMGT-functional V segments, including TRBV6-2 and TRBV6-3, those segments were excluded. The study listed 150 to 200 TCR beta chains as associated with cytomegalovirus. An earlier analysis of roughly 570 of the donors showed that most TCR beta V segments appeared in productive rearrangements either about 87% or about 30% of the time, which broadly matched IMGT annotations. A cluster of highly shared sequence variants was judged likely to represent a technical artifact of the sequencing pipeline. When HLA alleles, especially DR and DQ, strongly co-occurred, TCR associations were difficult to assign to individual alleles. In a later analysis, around 17,000 TCR beta sequences were associated with specific HLA alleles at a false discovery rate of 0.05.

Worth noting for this clone: The clone's antigen remains unknown. Base qualities were left out, and no much larger clone turns up one base away.

The method behind the library was the immunoSEQ multiplex PCR assay. For the multiplex PCR, a mixture combining 60 forward primers for TCR Vbeta segments and 13 reverse primers for TCR Jbeta segments was used. Amplification of the CDR3 region of rearranged TCR beta genes was performed with a multiplex PCR assay on genomic DNA. On the Illumina HiSeq System, the amplified TCR beta libraries were sequenced as 87-base-pair reads. The original pipeline was this. Across the 500 to 750 repertoires, a later analysis counted approximately 83 million unique TCR beta chains, 9 million to 14 million of which were shared by at least two donors. Raw reads were error-corrected and collapsed into unique sequences with a nearest-neighbor algorithm that merged closely related sequences to remove PCR and sequencing errors. V, D and J gene segments were assigned by aligning CDR3 sequences to IMGT reference sequences. For a sequence to be retained, a match of at least six nucleotides to both a V gene segment and a J gene segment was required. A rearrangement was called productive if the CDR3 had no stop codons and remained in frame with V and J, and every other rearrangement was called non-productive. Following IMGT convention, CDR3 was defined as the stretch from the second conserved V-encoded cysteine to the conserved J-encoded phenylalanine. In an earlier analysis of more than 550 of the donors, sequences lacking an unambiguous match to a single V gene segment were excluded. In an earlier analysis of a few hundred of the donors, V segments were called functional above 56.7% productive rearrangements and were called segregating when the between-donor standard deviation exceeded 5%. To diagnose cytomegalovirus status from the catalog of TCR beta chain sequences, a statistical classification framework was built. V and J gene assignment, in a later analysis, came from comparing TCR nucleotide sequences with IMGT/GENE-DB human TR gene sequences. Using the TCRdist pipeline, a later analysis assigned CDR3 sequences along with most-parsimonious VDJ recombination scenarios. In a later analysis, each TCR beta chain was defined by its CDR3 amino acid sequence together with its V-gene family, and reads without a unique V-gene family were excluded. As a way to deal with suspected cross-contamination and a sequencing artifact, a later analysis dropped hundreds of nucleotide sequences that were highly shared and had low generation probability. In a later analysis, a clonal expansion index was calculated for each public chain from normalized within-repertoire ranks of inferred template counts. In a later analysis, generation probabilities were computed with a VDJ recombination model fitted to out-of-frame rearrangements, and the resulting probabilities were checked against IGoR. A later analysis scored TCR-TCR, TCR-HLA and TCR-CMV co-occurrence with hypergeometric tests, applying a repertoire-size bias correction to TCR pairs. False discovery rates were estimated in a later analysis by permuting HLA or CMV assignments 20 times. In a later analysis, co-occurring TCRs were grouped using DBSCAN, and TCRdist sequence similarity was added for clustering within HLA-allele-positive subsets. Repertoires with fewer than 30,000 or more than 120,000 public chains were left out of co-occurrence clustering, as were four to six repertoires with anomalous nucleotide sharing. As stored in TCRdb, this immuneACCESS dataset retains in-frame rearrangements with V and J assigned. A fraction of the clones does not appear; measured against another copy, unresolved V genes explain less than half of the discrepancy, and the remainder lacks a known reason. V and J calls plus clone size are reproduced from that table; the DNA served to infer D and trimming. This sample has fewer than 140,000 clones in its table, and 75% of those were observed once. The top ten clonotypes cover about 2.3% of the sample.

The cohort consisted of 600 to 700 healthy bone marrow donors. At the time of sampling, all cohort members were nominally healthy, though unrecorded immune exposures were likely present. The donor tested CMV seronegative and was one of the 352 seronegative cohort members. A peripheral blood sample was provided by each donor, and peripheral blood mononuclear cells were used for TCR beta sequencing. The Qiagen DNeasy Blood Extraction Kit was used to extract genomic DNA from the blood cell samples. The junction shows trimming of 1 base on V and 8 bases on J, and the gene matches do not reach 4 bases of it. Inclusive of the bounding cysteine and phenylalanine, the CDR3 is 14 residues long. CDR3 DNA is the only sequence kept; it has 42 bases, read in frame from the first base. The germline V gene provides CDR1 SGHRS and CDR2 YFSETQ.

The sample taken for sequencing was PBMCs. This TCR derives from a man in his forties in good health and CMV-seronegative. The V gene is TRBV5-1 and the J gene is TRBJ1-2; TRBD1 lines up with 11 middle nucleotides. The CDR3 region reads CASSLLGQGEGYTF. The DNA is TGCGCCAGCAGCTTGTTGGGACAGGGGGAAGGCTACACCTTC.